These T cell receptor beta chains were read from a single sample in a study of chemoradiotherapy in HPV16-positive cancers. The data were produced by immunoSEQ multiplex PCR, yet TCRdb's version contains in-frame clones alone and is incomplete. The sample lists about 35,000 clones; 92% were seen once. Here the sequenced sample was blood, taken from a patient who underwent chemoradiotherapy. Receptors were obtained from a human donor with HPV-associated anogenital cancer. Each CDR3 is given with its conserved first and last residue. D genes are given only for firm matches. Only some rows state a clone size, as once, few, many or a class for expanded clones.

>TRBD1|TRBJ2-5|TRBV18|once
CASQQGETQYF
TGTGCCAGCCAACAGGGGGAGACCCAGTACTTC
>NA|TRBJ1-4|TRBV5-1|NA
CASSLGTLDEKLFF
TGCGCCAGCAGCCTGGGGACCCTGGATGAAAAACTGTTTTTT
>NA|TRBJ2-6|TRBV6-1|NA
CASSEDGSGANVLTF
TGTGCCAGCAGTGAAGACGGCTCTGGGGCCAACGTCCTGACTTTC
>NA|TRBJ2-7|TRBV10-3|NA
CAISELGGGEGGQYF
TGTGCCATCAGTGAGTTGGGCGGGGGCGAAGGGGGGCAGTACTTC
>NA|TRBJ1-5|TRBV9|NA
CASGGGTSNQPQHF
TGTGCCAGCGGGGGGGGGACTAGCAATCAGCCCCAGCATTTT
>TRBD1|TRBJ1-4|TRBV28|NA
CASRPAGTGKGKLFF
TGTGCCAGCAGGCCCGCCGGGACAGGGAAGGGAAAACTGTTTTTT
>TRBD1|TRBJ2-1|TRBV7-9|once
CASSVRDRPYNEQFF
TGTGCCAGCAGCGTACGGGACAGACCTTACAATGAGCAGTTCTTC
>NA|TRBJ2-1|TRBV5-4|NA
CASSALEFGRLNEQFF
TGTGCCAGCAGCGCCCTGGAGTTCGGGCGTTTAAATGAGCAGTTCTTC
>NA|TRBJ1-6|TRBV11-1|NA
CASSLGLNSPLHF
TGTGCCAGCAGCTTAGGACTTAATTCACCCCTCCACTTT
>TRBD1|TRBJ2-2|TRBV5-8|NA
CASSGRTGVTGELFF
TGTGCCAGCAGCGGACGGACAGGGGTAACCGGGGAGCTGTTTTTT
>NA|TRBJ1-1|TRBV7-2|NA
CASRAGSVNTEAFF
TGTGCCAGCAGGGCAGGCTCCGTGAACACTGAAGCTTTCTTT
>NA|TRBJ2-4|TRBV5-4|NA
CASSGTGSENIQYF
TGTGCCAGCAGCGGCACTGGGTCGGAAAACATTCAGTACTTC
>NA|TRBJ2-3|TRBV19|NA
CASSKTGYGTDTQYF
TGTGCCAGTAGTAAAACAGGGTACGGCACAGATACGCAGTATTTT
>NA|TRBJ1-3|TRBV4-1|NA
CASSQLLQQGSGNTIYF
TGCGCCAGCAGCCAACTACTCCAACAGGGCTCTGGAAACACCATATATTTT
>TRBD1|TRBJ2-1|TRBV11-2|NA
CASRTEGAYNEQFF
TGTGCCAGCAGAACAGAGGGGGCTTACAATGAGCAGTTCTTC
>NA|TRBJ1-1|TRBV19|once
CASSPHAMNTEAFF
TGTGCCAGTAGCCCGCACGCGATGAACACTGAAGCTTTCTTT
>TRBD2|TRBJ2-2|TRBV6-4|NA
CASSDSALAGGPPTGELFF
TGTGCCAGCAGTGACTCGGCCCTAGCGGGGGGCCCCCCCACCGGGGAGCTGTTTTTT
>TRBD2|TRBJ2-1|TRBV4-2|few
CASSHPIAGGPREQFF
TGTGCCAGCAGCCATCCTATAGCGGGGGGGCCACGAGAGCAGTTCTTC
>NA|TRBJ2-3|TRBV9|once
CASSEGAVDTQYF
TGTGCCAGCAGCGAAGGGGCGGTCGATACGCAGTATTTT
>NA|TRBJ2-5|TRBV18|NA
CASSSLREIQDQETQYF
TGTGCCAGCTCATCCCTGAGGGAAATACAGGACCAAGAGACCCAGTACTTC
>NA|TRBJ1-6|TRBV11-2|NA
CASSSLGGPLYNSPLHF
TGTGCCAGCAGCTCCCTGGGGGGGCCCCTCTATAATTCACCCCTCCACTTT
>TRBD1|TRBJ1-5|TRBV28|NA
CASRLEGTGSRPQHF
TGTGCCAGCAGACTCGAGGGGACAGGTTCCAGGCCCCAGCATTTT
>TRBD1|TRBJ2-6|TRBV5-1|NA
CASSQGQGRAGANVLTF
TGCGCCAGCAGCCAGGGACAGGGTAGGGCTGGGGCCAACGTCCTGACTTTC
>NA|TRBJ2-1|TRBV5-1|NA
CASSLQDAYNEQFF
TGCGCCAGCAGCTTGCAGGATGCCTACAATGAGCAGTTCTTC
>TRBD1|TRBJ1-1|TRBV4-3|NA
CASTRGGGLVPEAFF
TGCGCCAGCACCCGAGGAGGGGGCTTAGTTCCTGAAGCTTTCTTT
>NA|TRBJ1-1|TRBV27|NA
CASSFLGRDTEAFF
TGTGCCAGCAGTTTTCTCGGCAGGGACACTGAAGCTTTCTTT
>NA|TRBJ1-1|TRBV9|few
CASSGTGSTEAFF
TGTGCCAGCAGCGGCACAGGGAGCACTGAAGCTTTCTTT
>NA|TRBJ2-5|TRBV13|NA
CASSLRLGLQETQYF
TGTGCCAGCAGCCTTAGATTAGGGTTACAAGAGACCCAGTACTTC
>NA|TRBJ2-5|TRBV4-1|once
CASSQDDRYQETQYF
TGCGCCAGCAGCCAAGATGACAGGTACCAAGAGACCCAGTACTTC
>NA|TRBJ2-7|TRBV10-2|NA
CASKSLIETYEQYF
TGCGCCAGCAAAAGCTTGATCGAAACCTACGAGCAGTACTTC
>TRBD1|TRBJ1-5|TRBV5-4|NA
CASSNRGDNQPQHF
TGTGCCAGCAGCAACAGGGGGGACAATCAGCCCCAGCATTTT
>NA|TRBJ1-6|TRBV15|NA
CATSRTVNSPLHF
TGTGCCACCAGCAGGACAGTTAATTCACCCCTCCACTTT
>NA|TRBJ2-2|TRBV7-9|NA
CASSFAGRSGELFF
TGTGCCAGCAGCTTCGCGGGGCGTTCTGGGGAGCTGTTTTTT
>NA|TRBJ1-4|TRBV6-1|NA
CASSEGGGQGAEKLFF
TGTGCCAGCAGTGAAGGGGGTGGGCAGGGAGCCGAAAAACTGTTTTTT